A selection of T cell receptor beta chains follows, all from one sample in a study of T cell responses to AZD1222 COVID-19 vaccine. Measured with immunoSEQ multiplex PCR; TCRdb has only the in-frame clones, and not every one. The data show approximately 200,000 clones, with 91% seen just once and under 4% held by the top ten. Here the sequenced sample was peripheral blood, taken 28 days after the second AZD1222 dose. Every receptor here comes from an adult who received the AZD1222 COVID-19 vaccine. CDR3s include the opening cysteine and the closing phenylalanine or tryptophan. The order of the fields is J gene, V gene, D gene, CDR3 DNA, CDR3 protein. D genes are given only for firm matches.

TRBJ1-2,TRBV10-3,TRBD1,TGTGCCATCAGAAACGGACAGGGGAGCTATGGCTACACCTTC,CAIRNGQGSYGYTF
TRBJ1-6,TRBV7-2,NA,TGTGCCAGCAGCCAGACAGCTTATAATTCACCCCTCCACTTT,CASSQTAYNSPLHF
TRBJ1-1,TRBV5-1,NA,TGCGCCAGCAGCTTGGGTGCTGAAGCTTTCTTT,CASSLGAEAFF
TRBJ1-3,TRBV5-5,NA,TGTGCCAGCAGCTTCTCGGTCTTAGGCAACACCATATATTTT,CASSFSVLGNTIYF
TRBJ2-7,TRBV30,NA,TGTGCCTGGAGTGTTAACCACCAGAGAAGGGTTACTAGGACAGCGCCTTACGAGCAGTACTTC,CAWSVNHQRRVTRTAPYEQYF
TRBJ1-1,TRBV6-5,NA,TGTGCCAGCAGCCCCAGGGGACCCATGAACACTGAAGCTTTCTTT,CASSPRGPMNTEAFF
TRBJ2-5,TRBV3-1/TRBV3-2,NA,TGTGCCAGCAGCCAAGATCTTGTGGGACTCCAGTACTTC,CASSQDLVGLQYF
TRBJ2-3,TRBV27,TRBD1,TGTGCCAGCAGCCACTCAGGGGGCGTTTTCACAGATACGCAGTATTTT,CASSHSGGVFTDTQYF
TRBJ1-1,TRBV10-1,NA,TGCGCCAGCAGAAGACTTATGAACACTGAAGCTTTCTTT,CASRRLMNTEAFF
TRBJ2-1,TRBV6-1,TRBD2,TGTGCCAGCAGTGTCCGACTAGCGGGAGTGGTGTACAATGAGCAGTTCTTC,CASSVRLAGVVYNEQFF
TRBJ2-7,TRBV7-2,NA,TGTGCCAGCAGCTTGTCTGAGAGAGGGTCCTACGAGCAGTACTTC,CASSLSERGSYEQYF
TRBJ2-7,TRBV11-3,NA,TGTGCCAGCACCAAGGATGGGGGTGATATTGGTGGCGAGCAGTACTTC,CASTKDGGDIGGEQYF